Detailed here is one TCR beta chain. The antigen is unknown. The data are from a study of shared clonotypes between healthy human individuals. Points from the study as a whole: The rarefaction results pointed to incomplete sorted-subset sequencing despite large depth. Apart from blood, nothing was sampled; tissue repertoires likely differ.

The study enrolled healthy HIV-negative adults without recent acute infections or vaccinations as donors. Source study methods: In the immunoSEQ data, sequences were junction-only and lacked quality scores, so filtering differed. Profiled with immunoSEQ multiplex PCR; TCRdb holds only in-frame clones, not every one. The D gene and trimming were derived from the DNA, and the V and J assignments and clone size from that table. The profile shows 2 million to 3 million clones, 93% of them singletons. V lost 10 bases, J lost 2 bases, and 4 bases stayed unmatched. The germline V gene has CDR1 LNHDA and CDR2 SQIVND (reference sequence). CDR3 length equals 12 residues.

The receptor was derived from a man aged 18 to 29 in good health. Some clones in this sample may be carry-over from other donors' samples. The chain links TRBV19 to TRBJ2-5; 7 bases are shared with TRBD1. The sample consisted of naive CD4+ T cells from PBMCs. Subset defined: CD45RA+ positively selected. CDR3 DNA sequence: TGTGCCACCAGGGACAGTCAAGAGACCCAGTACTTC. It encodes CATRDSQETQYF.